This T cell receptor (beta chain) was identified in a study of cytomegalovirus exposure and HLA in healthy donors. Study-level findings and limits: According to a later analysis, most TCR beta chains associated with CMV appeared HLA-restricted. Prior analysis indicated that the majority of TCR beta V segments exhibited productivity approximately 90% or approximately 30% of the time. The CMV antigen specificity of a few CMV-associated chains was confirmed through in vitro analysis.

The PCR employed 60 Vbeta primers together with 13 Jbeta primers. TCRdb's copy holds only in-frame clones and misses some; the assay was immunoSEQ multiplex PCR. The sample gives a few hundred thousand clones, around nine tenths of which show up once; less than 1.2% is in the top ten. A note on this clone: Its antigen is undetermined.

Sequenced material: PBMCs. This sequence originates from a woman younger than 35 in good health and CMV-seronegative.

CDR3 protein: CASSSVRTGGQETQYF. The CDR3 DNA is TGTGCCAGCAGCTCGGTACGGACAGGGGGGCAAGAGACCCAGTACTTC. The chain couples TRBV13 to TRBJ2-5; 10 bases line up with TRBD1. Germline CDR1 PRHDT, CDR2 FYEKMQ (reference sequence). Unmatched junction bases numbered 7, after V lost 4 bases and J lost 2 bases. The CDR3 length is 16 residues.